Listed below are T cell receptor beta chains from one sample, sequenced in a study of STAT5B mutations in CD4+ large granular lymphocyte leukemia. Some clones are missing from TCRdb's copy, which holds only in-frame ones; the method was immunoSEQ multiplex PCR. Of around 32,000 clones listed, around four fifths are singletons. The sequenced sample consisted of CD4+ T cells from blood buffy coats. The receptors shown here come from a human donor in good health. Each CDR3 is given without its conserved first and last residue. Fields, in order: J gene, V gene, CDR3 protein.

>TRBJ1-6|TRBV7-9
ASSLGFSALH
>TRBJ1-2|TRBV9
ASSATGQNYGYT
>TRBJ2-3|TRBV7-9
ASSLPGTTTDTQY
>TRBJ1-3|TRBV7-9
ASSLVQGKGDTIY
>TRBJ1-2|TRBV2
ASTRTNYGYT
>TRBJ2-1|TRBV11-2
ASSSAGMGSQF
>TRBJ2-2|TRBV5-1
ASSLGAGRGGELF
>TRBJ2-3|TRBV18
ASSPGQGTDTQY
>TRBJ2-2|TRBV5-6
ASSSTGITGELF
>TRBJ1-4|TRBV7-2
ASSPRQGTGEKLF
>TRBJ2-3|TRBV19
ASSRTGPPDTQY
>TRBJ2-2|TRBV28
ASSPPPGGGSGTGELF
>TRBJ2-5|TRBV6-5
ASSYSLAGVFETQY
>TRBJ2-7|TRBV10-3
AITDREENYEQY
>TRBJ2-5|TRBV5-8
ASSPVLSGEETQY
>TRBJ2-3|TRBV5-5
ASSLASGGANTQY
>TRBJ2-5|TRBV9
ASSVATRGTQETQY
>TRBJ2-2|TRBV5-6
ASSPQGGTGGWGGELF
>TRBJ2-2|TRBV29-1
SVEEGQGVGELF
>TRBJ2-2|TRBV7-3
ASSLGGLTTGELF
>TRBJ2-1|TRBV2
ASKLAGGRYNEQF
>TRBJ1-5|TRBV4-3
ASSQEWTGGGNQPQH
>TRBJ2-2|TRBV7-8
ASSLGTVNTGELF
>TRBJ2-3|TRBV27
ASSGHMTDTQY
>TRBJ2-3|TRBV28
ASSFVRGDQKKTSTDTQY
>TRBJ2-7|TRBV5-4
ASSPGQGAIEQY
>TRBJ2-2|TRBV19
ASSIQGAAGELF
>TRBJ1-5|TRBV2
ASSFRSNQPQH
>TRBJ1-4|TRBV19
ASSPWTGANEKLF
>TRBJ2-3|TRBV7-7
ASSASGDTQY
>TRBJ1-3|TRBV30
AWSVTSGNTIY
>TRBJ1-5|TRBV27
ASSLLGGQGNQPQH